One sample yielded the 28 T cell receptor beta chains listed below, sequenced in a study of regulatory T cells in long-lasting Graves disease. TCR beta libraries were built with iRepertoire HTBI primers and Arm-PCR of CDR3 regions. TCRdb re-called the multiplex PCR reads through MiXCR, storing one row per CDR3 protein. The sample yields about 460,000 distinct CDR3 sequences, 14% seen once. Time point reported: newly diagnosed GD, antithyroid drugs for less than 3 months. Construction of the TCR library relied on RNA isolated from PBMCs. These data are also associated with another study on T cells in Graves' hyperthyroidism and ophthalmopathy.

The starting material was peripheral blood mononuclear cells (PBMCs), obtained at new diagnosis, from a patient treated with antithyroid drugs. These receptors were collected from a woman in her fifties or sixties with Graves disease.

In its sample, this clonotype was seen many times. The chain uses TRBV11-2 and TRBJ2-2; 9 bases are a match to TRBD2. This CDR3 is 17 amino acids long. V was pared by 5 bases and J by 7 bases, with 14 bases of the junction left unmatched. Germline V gene sequence: CDR1 SGHAT, CDR2 FQNNGV. CDR3 bases: TGTGCCAGCAGCCCTCGGGTAGCGGGAGTAGGAAACGGGGAGCTGTTTTTT. Translating gives CASSPRVAGVGNGELFF.

Many counts were recorded for this clonotype. The chain has TRBV4-1 and TRBJ2-3; TRBD1 might be the D (6 bases). The CDR3 loop spans 15 amino acids. V was pared by 0 bases and J by 0 bases, with 7 bases between. From germline, CDR1 is MGHRA and CDR2 YSYEKL. The CDR3 is CASSQDGQSTDTQYF. The CDR3 nucleotides read TGCGCCAGCAGCCAAGATGGACAGAGCACAGATACGCAGTATTTT.

This clonotype was seen many times. This sequence joins TRBV5-1 and TRBJ2-7; TRBD2 matches 10 bases. Per germline, CDR1 SGHRS and CDR2 YFSETQ. The V gene end was trimmed by 0 bases and the J gene end by 2 bases; junction bases not matched to a gene: 8. This CDR3 has 17 residues. The CDR3 bases are TGCGCCAGCAGCTTGGGCAGTAGCGGGAGGATAACCTACGAGCAGTACTTC. Protein: CASSLGSSGRITYEQYF.

Only a few counts were recorded for this clonotype. The chain links TRBV6-2 or TRBV6-3 to TRBJ2-1; 11 nucleotides line up with TRBD2. V dropped 7 bases and J dropped 8; count of bases not matched to a gene: 10. This CDR3 comprises 15 residues. From germline, CDR1 is MNHEY and CDR2 SVGEGT. This CDR3 reads CASIRGTSGQDEQFF. The CDR3 DNA follows: TGTGCCAGCATTCGAGGGACTAGCGGCCAGGATGAGCAGTTCTTC.

This clonotype was counted many times. The chain has TRBV5-1 and TRBJ2-2; 14 nucleotides line up with TRBD2. This CDR3 region has 17 residues. Germline loops: CDR1 SGHRS, CDR2 YFSETQ. The V segment lost 4 bases and the J segment 6 bases; nucleotides outside the gene matches: 8. The CDR3: CASSQLGTSGSAGELFF. DNA of the CDR3: TGCGCCAGCAGCCAACTAGGGACTAGCGGGAGTGCCGGGGAGCTGTTTTTT.

This clonotype came up a few times. The chain employs TRBV3-1 and TRBJ2-2; D uncertain. Per germline, CDR1 LGHDT and CDR2 YNNKEL (reference sequence). V lost 4 bases, J lost 1 base, and 16 bases lay in between. The CDR3 spans 17 residues. The CDR3 sequence is CASSPHPTWKNTGELFF. The CDR3 DNA sequence: TGTGCCAGCAGCCCACACCCGACGTGGAAGAACACCGGGGAGCTGTTTTTT. The full variable domain, with the rest looked up from reference TRBV3-1 and TRBJ2-2, is DTAVSQTPKYLVTQMGNDKSIKCEQNLGHDTMYWYKQDSKKFLKIMFSYNNKELIINETVPNRFSPKSPDKAHLNLHINSLELGDSAVYFCASSPHPTWKNTGELFFGEGSRLTVL.

This clonotype has ten or more counts. The rearrangement links TRBV7-8 to TRBJ2-5; D uncertain. The CDR3 sequence is 12 residues long. In germline, CDR1 is SGHVS, CDR2 FQNEAQ. The V end was cut by 5 bases, the J end by 1 base, with 5 bases between. CDR3 coding DNA: TGTGCCAGCAGCCGTTCCCAAGAGACCCAGTACTTC. As protein: CASSRSQETQYF.

Many counts were recorded for this clonotype. The rearrangement uses TRBV28 and TRBJ2-7, with D maybe TRBD1 (6 bases). The CDR3 has 13 amino acids. V lost 8 bases and J 2 bases, leaving 13 bases between the germline ends. Germline V lookup: CDR1 MDHEN, CDR2 SYDVKM. Here the CDR3 DNA reads TGTGCCAGCCTCTGGCAGGGGACCTACGAGCAGTACTTC. It encodes CASLWQGTYEQYF.

This clonotype came up a few times. V is TRBV6-5 and J is TRBJ2-4; D gene uncertain. CDR1 and CDR2 (germline): MNHEY, SVGAGI. Trimming removed 0 bases from V and 0 bases from J, with 12 bases in between. The CDR3 runs 17 residues. In DNA, the CDR3 is TGTGCCAGCAGTTACTCGATAGAGGCCTTAGCCAAAAACATTCAGTACTTC. Translating gives CASSYSIEALAKNIQYF.

This clonotype has at least ten counts. The rearrangement links TRBV12-3 or TRBV12-4 to TRBJ2-7; D call uncertain. This CDR3 contains 12 residues. V gave up 2 bases and J gave up 4 bases, with 6 bases separating them. CDR3 coding DNA: TGTGCCAGCAGTTTAACCCCTTACGAGCAGTACTTC. Protein: CASSLTPYEQYF.

The table lists this clonotype with many counts. The chain links TRBV7-9 to TRBJ2-7; D is unclear. This CDR3 contains 12 residues. Trimming pared 1 base from V and 5 bases from J, leaving 6 bases between. Looked up from germline, CDR1 is SEHNR and CDR2 is FQNEAQ (reference sequence). CDR3 loop: CASSLVLHEQYF. The DNA for the CDR3 is TGTGCCAGCAGCTTAGTGTTGCACGAGCAGTACTTC.

This clonotype was recorded a few times. The chain is built from TRBV6-2 or TRBV6-3 and TRBJ2-3; no reliable D call. Trimming removed 0 bases from V and 0 bases from J, with 13 bases in between. The germline V gene has CDR1 MNHEY and CDR2 SVGEGT. The CDR3 has 17 amino acids. CDR3 coding DNA: TGTGCCAGCAGTTACTCCTCGTGGGCGCCTAGCACAGATACGCAGTATTTT. Amino acid sequence: CASSYSSWAPSTDTQYF.

This clonotype occurred many times. The rearrangement joins TRBV7-2 to TRBJ2-7; 9 nucleotides line up with TRBD1. Trimming took 3 bases from V and 5 from J; bases not matched to a gene: 11. Germline values: CDR1 SGHTA, CDR2 FQGNSA. The CDR3 consists of 16 residues. As DNA, the CDR3 is TGTGCCAGCAGCTTCGAGTTAGGACAGGGGAGGAACGAGCAGTACTTC. Translated: CASSFELGQGRNEQYF.

This clonotype has ten or more counts. The chain couples TRBV5-1 to TRBJ1-2; weak D call: TRBD1 (5 bases). V lost 5 bases to trimming and J lost 0 bases, with 8 bases between them. This CDR3 has 13 residues. Germline V CDR1 and CDR2: SGHRS, YFSETQ. The CDR3 reads CASSQTANYGYTF. The CDR3 DNA is TGCGCCAGCAGTCAGACAGCTAACTATGGCTACACCTTC. The full variable domain, in which reference TRBV5-1 and TRBJ1-2 provide the parts outside the CDR3, is KAGVTQTPRYLIKTRGQQVTLSCSPISGHRSVSWYQQTPGQGLQFLFEYFSETQRNKGNFPGRFSGRQFSNSRSEMNVSTLELGDSALYLCASSQTANYGYTFGSGTRLTVV.

V and J are TRBV5-1 and TRBJ2-7; 7 nucleotides agree with TRBD2. Germline CDR1 SGHRS, CDR2 YFSETQ. CDR3 length: 15 amino acids. The V and J ends lost 4 bases and 2 bases, in that order; junction bases with no gene match: 9. In DNA form, the CDR3 reads TGCGCCAGCAGCCCGAGGGAGGGGATCACCTACGAGCAGTACTTC. This gives the protein CASSPREGITYEQYF.

Ten or more counts support this clonotype. V gene TRBV18 combines with J gene TRBJ2-7; tentatively, D is TRBD2 (5 bases). With 0 bases removed from V and 0 bases from J, the gap between germline ends came to 6 bases. Germline V gene sequence: CDR1 KGHSH, CDR2 LQKENI. This CDR3 has 14 residues. The CDR3 spells CASSPPGLSYEQYF. The DNA for the CDR3 is TGTGCCAGCTCACCACCTGGACTCTCCTACGAGCAGTACTTC.

Ten or more counts support this clonotype. V and J are TRBV12-3 or TRBV12-4 and TRBJ2-2; D is unresolved. This CDR3 contains 16 residues. Between the trimmed V and J ends, which lost 6 bases and 6 bases, there was a span of 20 bases. The CDR3 is CASSNLRAEGPGELFF. The DNA for the CDR3 is TGTGCCAGCAGCAATCTCCGGGCCGAAGGACCCGGGGAGCTGTTTTTT.

Ten or more counts support this clonotype. The chain couples TRBV5-1 to TRBJ2-1; D may be TRBD1 (5 bases). Trimming pared 5 bases from V and 1 base from J, leaving 16 bases between. This CDR3 has 16 residues. CDR1 is SGHRS, CDR2 YFSETQ, per germline. DNA of the CDR3: TGCGCCAGCAGTATAAGTGGTACAGGTTCCTACAATGAGCAGTTCTTC. It codes for CASSISGTGSYNEQFF. Full variable domain (missing parts from reference TRBV5-1 and TRBJ2-1): KAGVTQTPRYLIKTRGQQVTLSCSPISGHRSVSWYQQTPGQGLQFLFEYFSETQRNKGNFPGRFSGRQFSNSRSEMNVSTLELGDSALYLCASSISGTGSYNEQFFGPGTRLTVL.

This clonotype was picked up many times. CDR3 nucleotide sequence: TGTGCCAGCAGTGAAGGCGGGAGTCGTACAGATACGCAGTATTTT. It encodes CASSEGGSRTDTQYF. This chain links TRBV2 with TRBJ2-3; 7 bases agree with TRBD2. Trimming removed 1 base from V and 3 bases from J; junction bases left unmatched: 4. Germline V gene lookup returns CDR1 SNHLY and CDR2 FYNNEI. This CDR3 is 15 amino acids long.

The chain is built from TRBV9 and TRBJ2-6; 9 bases match TRBD1. The trim removed 0 bases at V and 1 base at J, leaving 5 bases unmatched. This CDR3 region has 18 residues. CDR1 and CDR2 (germline): SGDLS, YYNGEE. The CDR3: CASSVAGTGRSGANVLTF. Written as DNA, the CDR3 is TGTGCCAGCAGCGTAGCCGGGACAGGGCGGTCTGGGGCCAACGTCCTGACTTTC.

This clonotype was counted many times. The chain joins TRBV30 to TRBJ1-1; D might be TRBD1 (6 bases). Germline lookup yields CDR1 GTSNPN and CDR2 SVGIG (reference sequence). The CDR3 is 16 residues long. Trimming cost V 2 bases and J 6 bases, with 22 bases left between them. The CDR3 region is CAWSTPGHSFDAEAFF. The CDR3 bases are TGTGCCTGGAGTACACCGGGACATTCCTTTGACGCTGAAGCTTTCTTT.

This clonotype appeared a few times. This chain links TRBV4-1 with TRBJ2-7, with 10 bases that match TRBD2. Trimming took 0 bases from V and 11 from J; bases not matched to a gene: 7. CDR3 length: 14 residues. Looked up from germline, CDR1 is MGHRA and CDR2 is YSYEKL. The CDR3, as DNA: TGCGCCAGCAGCCAAGAACTAGCGGGAACCCGGGAGTACTTC. Translating gives CASSQELAGTREYF.

The table lists this clonotype with many counts. The CDR3 sequence is CASMRTGYYQETQYF. DNA for the CDR3: TGTGCCAGCATGAGGACAGGGTACTACCAAGAGACCCAGTACTTC. The chain combines TRBV6-1 with TRBJ2-5; TRBD1 matches at 8 bases. The CDR3 contains 15 residues. From germline, CDR1 is MNHNS and CDR2 SASEGT. V lost 7 bases and J lost 0; bases outside the gene matches: 7.

The chain recombines TRBV18 with TRBJ2-7; 8 bases are shared with TRBD1. CDR1 and CDR2 from the germline V gene are KGHSH and LQKENI. V shed 2 bases and J 6 bases; nucleotides not matched to a gene: 3. The CDR3 consists of 13 residues. The chain's CDR3 is CASSPTDRGEQYF. CDR3 coding DNA: TGTGCCAGCTCACCAACAGACAGGGGCGAGCAGTACTTC.

This clonotype has ten or more counts. The V and J genes are TRBV5-1 and TRBJ1-1, with D perhaps matching TRBD1 (5 bases). CDR1 is SGHRS and CDR2 is YFSETQ in the germline V gene. The V gene lost 2 bases and the J gene lost 6 bases, with 11 bases spanning the gap. The CDR3 spans 13 residues. The CDR3 region has the DNA TGCGCCAGCAGCTTCGGGGGTCGGCCTGAAGCTTTCTTT. It yields the protein CASSFGGRPEAFF.

V is TRBV12-3 or TRBV12-4 and J is TRBJ1-5; TRBD1 agrees at 9 bases. The trim removed 6 bases at V and 4 bases at J, leaving 10 bases unmatched. The CDR3 is 16 residues long. CDR3: CASSMWGQGLNQPQHF. As DNA, the CDR3 is TGTGCCAGCAGCATGTGGGGACAGGGCTTGAATCAGCCCCAGCATTTT.

V is TRBV12-3 or TRBV12-4 and J is TRBJ2-7, with D perhaps matching TRBD1 (5 bases). The CDR3 consists of 14 residues. Deletions cut 7 bases from V and 2 bases from J, with 15 bases between. The DNA for the CDR3 is TGTGCCAGCACCTATCGACAGATTACCTACGAGCAGTACTTC. Its protein is CASTYRQITYEQYF.

In this sample, this clonotype turned up many times. The V call is TRBV25-1, the J call TRBJ2-5; possibly TRBD2 for D (6 bases). V was shortened by 2 bases and J by 2 bases, with 12 bases between the two germline ends. There are 15 residues in the CDR3. Germline loops: CDR1 MGHDK, CDR2 SYGVNS. In DNA, the CDR3 is TGTGCCAGCAGTGAACCCAGCGGGTGGCAAGAGACCCAGTACTTC. The encoded protein is CASSEPSGWQETQYF.